This T cell receptor beta chain appears in the sequencing data of a study of blood T cells in healthy people across ages. Study-level background: T cells yielded about one barcoded beta molecule per two cells through template switching.

The V end lost 1 base, the J end lost 6 bases, and 16 bases lay between the germline ends. There are 15 residues in the CDR3. Germline V CDR1 and CDR2: SNHLY, FYNNEI. It was with a sample-barcoded 5' primer and a J-beta primer mix that a second PCR of about 6 to 12 cycles was run. Each cDNA molecule was tagged by a template-switch adaptor with 12 random nucleotides. Via MiXCR, TCRdb re-called the 5' RACE reads, giving one row per CDR3 protein. Among 550,000 to 800,000 distinct CDR3 sequences listed, about 32% were seen once. There are many counts of this clonotype. Sequenced sample: blood. V usage is TRBV2 and J usage is TRBJ2-7; D possibly uses TRBD1 or TRBD2 (5 bases each). The sequence was collected from a woman aged 80 or over in good health. CDR3 sequence (DNA): TGTGCCAGCAGTGAAGAAGGGACCTTAAGAGGCGAGCAGTACTTC. Translation: CASSEEGTLRGEQYF.